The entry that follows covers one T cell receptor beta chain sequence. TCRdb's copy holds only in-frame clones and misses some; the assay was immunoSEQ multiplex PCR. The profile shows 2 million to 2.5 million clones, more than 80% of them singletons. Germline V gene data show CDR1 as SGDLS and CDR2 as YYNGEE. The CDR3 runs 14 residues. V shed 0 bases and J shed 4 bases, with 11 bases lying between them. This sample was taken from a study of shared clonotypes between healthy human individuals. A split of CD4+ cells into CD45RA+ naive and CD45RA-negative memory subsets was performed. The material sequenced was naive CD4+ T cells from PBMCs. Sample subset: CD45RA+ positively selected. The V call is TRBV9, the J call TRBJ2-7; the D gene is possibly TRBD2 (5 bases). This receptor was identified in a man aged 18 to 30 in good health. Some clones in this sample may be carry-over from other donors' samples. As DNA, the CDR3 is TGTGCCAGCAGCGTAGCGCCCGGCGGGTACGAGCAGTACTTC. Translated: CASSVAPGGYEQYF.